This T cell receptor (beta chain) originates from a study of tumor and adjacent non-tumor tissue in lung cancer. This sample's RNA came from whole unsorted tissue. Donors were chemotherapy-naive, newly diagnosed lung cancer surgical patients in China, August–late 2014. The library came from three nested PCR rounds adapted from ARM-PCR protocols. One entry per CDR3 protein, called by TCRdb with MiXCR from the multiplex PCR reads. Of more than 95,000 distinct CDR3 sequences in the sample, around three fifths were seen once. In this sample, this clonotype turned up many times. The CDR3 length is 16 residues. The germline gives CDR1 LGHNA, CDR2 YSLEER. Trimming took off 4 bases at V and 8 bases at J, with 23 bases between the two ends.

This clonotype was sampled from a man aged 25-40 years with non-small cell lung cancer. V is TRBV4-3 and J is TRBJ1-2; D perhaps matches TRBD1 (5 bases). Sequenced: lung tumor tissue. The CDR3 DNA reads as TGCGCCAGCAGCCCGCAAGAACCAACAGGCTCGGCGGGCTACACCTTC. It yields the protein CASSPQEPTGSAGYTF.